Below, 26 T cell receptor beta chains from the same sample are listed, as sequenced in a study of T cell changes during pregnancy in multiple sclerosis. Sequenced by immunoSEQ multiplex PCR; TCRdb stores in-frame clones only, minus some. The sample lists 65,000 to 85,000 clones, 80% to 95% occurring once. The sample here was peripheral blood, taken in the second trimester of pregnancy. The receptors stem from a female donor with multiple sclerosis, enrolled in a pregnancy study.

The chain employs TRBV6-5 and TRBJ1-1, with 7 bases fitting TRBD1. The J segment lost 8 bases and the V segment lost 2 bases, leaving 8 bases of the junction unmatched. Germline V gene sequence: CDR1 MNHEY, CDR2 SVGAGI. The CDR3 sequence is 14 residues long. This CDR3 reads CASSYTGTAPEAFF. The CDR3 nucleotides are TGTGCCAGCAGTTACACAGGGACAGCCCCCGAAGCTTTCTTT.

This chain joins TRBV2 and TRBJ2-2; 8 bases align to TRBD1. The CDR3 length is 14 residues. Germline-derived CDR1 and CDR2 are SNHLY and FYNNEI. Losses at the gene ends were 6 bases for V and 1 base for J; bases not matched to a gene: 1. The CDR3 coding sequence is TGTGCCAGCAGACAGGGGGTGAACACCGGGGAGCTGTTTTTT. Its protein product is CASRQGVNTGELFF. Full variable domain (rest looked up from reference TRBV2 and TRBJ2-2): EPEVTQTPSHQVTQMGQEVILRCVPISNHLYFYWYRQILGQKVEFLVSFYNNEISEKSEIFDDQFSVERPDGSNFTLKIRSTKLEDSAMYFCASRQGVNTGELFFGEGSRLTVL.

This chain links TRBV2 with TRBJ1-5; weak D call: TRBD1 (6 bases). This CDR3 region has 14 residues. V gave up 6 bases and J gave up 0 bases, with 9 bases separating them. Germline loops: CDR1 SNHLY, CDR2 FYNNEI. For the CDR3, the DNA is TGTGCCAGCAGACGGGACATTAGCAATCAGCCCCAGCATTTT. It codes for CASRRDISNQPQHF.

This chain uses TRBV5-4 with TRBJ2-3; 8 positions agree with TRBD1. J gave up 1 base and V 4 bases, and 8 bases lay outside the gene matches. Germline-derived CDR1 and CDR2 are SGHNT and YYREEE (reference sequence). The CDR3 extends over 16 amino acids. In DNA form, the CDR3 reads TGTGCCAGCAGCCCACAGGGGGACGGACGCACAGATACGCAGTATTTT. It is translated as CASSPQGDGRTDTQYF.

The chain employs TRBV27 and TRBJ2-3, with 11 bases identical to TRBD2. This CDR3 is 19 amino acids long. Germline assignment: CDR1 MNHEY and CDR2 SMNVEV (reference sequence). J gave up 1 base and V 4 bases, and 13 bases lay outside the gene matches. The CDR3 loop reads CASSSIAGGFFGGTDTQYF. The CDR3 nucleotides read TGTGCCAGCAGTTCTATAGCGGGAGGGTTTTTTGGTGGCACAGATACGCAGTATTTT.

The CDR3 spells CASSISPSSGSSYEQYF. CDR3 sequence (DNA): TGTGCCAGTAGTATTTCCCCCTCTAGCGGGAGCTCCTACGAGCAGTACTTC. This chain joins TRBV19 and TRBJ2-7; 10 nucleotides match TRBD2. This CDR3 has 17 residues. After removal of 3 bases from V and 0 bases from J, the junction contained 8 bases not matched to a gene. Germline CDR1 is LNHDA and CDR2 is SQIVND (reference sequence).

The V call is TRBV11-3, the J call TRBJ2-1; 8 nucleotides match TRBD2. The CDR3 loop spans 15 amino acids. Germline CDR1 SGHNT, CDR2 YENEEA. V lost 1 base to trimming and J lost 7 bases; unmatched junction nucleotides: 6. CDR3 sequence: CASSLVTSVVNEQFF. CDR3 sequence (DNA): TGTGCCAGCAGCTTAGTGACTAGCGTGGTAAATGAGCAGTTCTTC.

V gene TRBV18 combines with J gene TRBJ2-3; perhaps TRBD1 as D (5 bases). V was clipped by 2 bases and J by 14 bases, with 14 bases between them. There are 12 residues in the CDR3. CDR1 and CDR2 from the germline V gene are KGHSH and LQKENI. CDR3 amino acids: CASSPTGAQTYF. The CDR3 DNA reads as TGTGCCAGCTCACCAACTGGGGCGCAGACGTATTTT.

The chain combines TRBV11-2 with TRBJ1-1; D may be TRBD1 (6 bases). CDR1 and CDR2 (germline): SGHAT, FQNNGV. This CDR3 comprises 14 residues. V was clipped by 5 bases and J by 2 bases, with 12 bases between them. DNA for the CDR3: TGTGCCAGCAGCCCTGGGGGGGCAAACACTGAAGCTTTCTTT. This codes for CASSPGGANTEAFF.

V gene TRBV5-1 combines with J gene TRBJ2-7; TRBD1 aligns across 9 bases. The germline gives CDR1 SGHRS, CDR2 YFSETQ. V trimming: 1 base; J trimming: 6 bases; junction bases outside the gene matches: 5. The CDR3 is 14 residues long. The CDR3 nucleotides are TGCGCCAGCAGCTTGTCGGGACAGGGAACCGAGCAGTACTTC. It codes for CASSLSGQGTEQYF.

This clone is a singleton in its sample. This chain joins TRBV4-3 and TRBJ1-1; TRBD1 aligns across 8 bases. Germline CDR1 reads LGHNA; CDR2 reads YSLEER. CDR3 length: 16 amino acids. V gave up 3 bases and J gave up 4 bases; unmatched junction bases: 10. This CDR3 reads CASSHQGGTGRTEAFF. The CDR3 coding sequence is TGCGCCAGCAGCCACCAGGGGGGGACAGGACGCACTGAAGCTTTCTTT.

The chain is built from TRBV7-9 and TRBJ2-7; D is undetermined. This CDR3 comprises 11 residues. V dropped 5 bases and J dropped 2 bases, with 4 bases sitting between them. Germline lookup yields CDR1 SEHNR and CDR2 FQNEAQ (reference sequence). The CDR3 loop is CASSGPYEQYF. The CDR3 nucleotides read TGTGCCAGCAGCGGCCCCTACGAGCAGTACTTC.

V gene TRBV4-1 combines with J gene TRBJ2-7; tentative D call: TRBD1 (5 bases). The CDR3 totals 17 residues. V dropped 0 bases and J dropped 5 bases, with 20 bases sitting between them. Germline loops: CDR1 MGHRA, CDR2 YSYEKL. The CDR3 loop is CASSQDRATEKINEQYF. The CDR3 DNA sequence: TGCGCCAGCAGCCAAGATCGGGCGACAGAGAAGATCAACGAGCAGTACTTC.

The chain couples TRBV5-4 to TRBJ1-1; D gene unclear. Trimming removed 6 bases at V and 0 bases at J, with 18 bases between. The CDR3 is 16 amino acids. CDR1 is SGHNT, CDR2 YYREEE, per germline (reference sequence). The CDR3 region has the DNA TGTGCCAGCACCTCGGAATTCGGCAGGATGAACACTGAAGCTTTCTTT. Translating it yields CASTSEFGRMNTEAFF.

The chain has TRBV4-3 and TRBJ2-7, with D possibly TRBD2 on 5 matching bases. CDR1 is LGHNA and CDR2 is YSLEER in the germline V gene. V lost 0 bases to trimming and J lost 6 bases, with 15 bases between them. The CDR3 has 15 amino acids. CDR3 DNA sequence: TGCGCCAGCAGCCAAGACCCGGGGAGCCTACGCGAGCAGTACTTC. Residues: CASSQDPGSLREQYF.

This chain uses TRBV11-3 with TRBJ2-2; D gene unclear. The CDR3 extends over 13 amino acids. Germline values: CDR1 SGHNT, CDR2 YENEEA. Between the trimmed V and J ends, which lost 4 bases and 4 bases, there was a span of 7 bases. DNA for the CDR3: TGTGCCAGCAGCTATAGCTCCACCGGGGAGCTGTTTTTT. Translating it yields CASSYSSTGELFF.

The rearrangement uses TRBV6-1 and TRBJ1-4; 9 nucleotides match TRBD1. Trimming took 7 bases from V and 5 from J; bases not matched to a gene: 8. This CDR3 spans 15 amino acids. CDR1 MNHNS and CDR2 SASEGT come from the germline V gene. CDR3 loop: CASTNTGQGNEKLFF. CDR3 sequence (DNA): TGTGCCAGCACAAATACGGGACAGGGCAATGAAAAACTGTTTTTT.

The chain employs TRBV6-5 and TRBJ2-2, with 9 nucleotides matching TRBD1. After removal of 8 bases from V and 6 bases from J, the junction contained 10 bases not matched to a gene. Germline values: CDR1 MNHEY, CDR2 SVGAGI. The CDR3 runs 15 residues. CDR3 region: CASRFTGGSPGELFF. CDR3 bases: TGTGCCAGCCGTTTCACAGGGGGCTCACCCGGGGAGCTGTTTTTT.

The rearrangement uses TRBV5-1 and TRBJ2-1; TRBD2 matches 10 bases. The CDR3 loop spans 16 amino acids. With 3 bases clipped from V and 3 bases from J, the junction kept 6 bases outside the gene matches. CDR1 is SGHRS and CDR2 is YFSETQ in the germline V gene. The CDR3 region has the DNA TGCGCCAGCAGCTGGAGGGTAGCGGGGGGCTACAATGAGCAGTTCTTC. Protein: CASSWRVAGGYNEQFF.

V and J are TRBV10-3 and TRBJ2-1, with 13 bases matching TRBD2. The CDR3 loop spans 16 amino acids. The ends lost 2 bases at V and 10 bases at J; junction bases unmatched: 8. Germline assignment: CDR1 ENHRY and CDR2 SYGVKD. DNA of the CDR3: TGTGCCATCAGTGAGACTAGCGGGGGGGCCTTTGGGGAGCAGTTCTTC. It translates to CAISETSGGAFGEQFF.

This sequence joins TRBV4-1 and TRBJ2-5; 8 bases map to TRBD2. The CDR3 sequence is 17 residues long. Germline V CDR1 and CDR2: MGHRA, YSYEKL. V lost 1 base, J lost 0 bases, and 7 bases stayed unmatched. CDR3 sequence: CASSQGGGAGDQETQYF. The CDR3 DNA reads TGCGCCAGCAGCCAAGGGGGGGGAGCGGGGGACCAAGAGACCCAGTACTTC.

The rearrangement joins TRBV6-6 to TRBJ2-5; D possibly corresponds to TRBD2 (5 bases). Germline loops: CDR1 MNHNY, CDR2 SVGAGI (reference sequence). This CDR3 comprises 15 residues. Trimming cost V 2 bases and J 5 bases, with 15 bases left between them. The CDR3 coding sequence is TGTGCCAGCAGTTACCCCCAGAAGTCGGGGGAGACCCAGTACTTC. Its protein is CASSYPQKSGETQYF.

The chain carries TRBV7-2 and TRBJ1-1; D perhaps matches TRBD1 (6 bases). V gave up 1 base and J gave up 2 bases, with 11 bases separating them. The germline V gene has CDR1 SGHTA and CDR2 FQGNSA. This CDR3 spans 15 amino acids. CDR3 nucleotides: TGTGCCAGCAGCTTAGGGGGGCTAGGAAACACTGAAGCTTTCTTT. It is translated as CASSLGGLGNTEAFF.

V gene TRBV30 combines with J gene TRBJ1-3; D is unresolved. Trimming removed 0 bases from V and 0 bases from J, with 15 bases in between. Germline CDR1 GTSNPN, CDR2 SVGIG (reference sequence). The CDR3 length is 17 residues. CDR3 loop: CAWSVSGSRSSGNTIYF. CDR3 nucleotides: TGTGCCTGGAGTGTAAGTGGGAGCCGATCCTCTGGAAACACCATATATTTT.

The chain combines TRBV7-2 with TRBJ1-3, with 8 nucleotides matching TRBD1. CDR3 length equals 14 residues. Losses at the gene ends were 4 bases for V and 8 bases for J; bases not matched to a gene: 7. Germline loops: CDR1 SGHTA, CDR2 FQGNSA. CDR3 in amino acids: CASSSTGAEDTIYF. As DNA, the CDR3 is TGTGCCAGCAGCTCGACAGGGGCAGAAGACACCATATATTTT. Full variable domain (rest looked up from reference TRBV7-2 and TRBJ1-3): GAGVSQSPSNKVTEKGKDVELRCDPISGHTALYWYRQSLGQGLEFLIYFQGNSAPDKSGLPSDRFSAERTGGSVSTLTIQRTQQEDSAVYLCASSSTGAEDTIYFGEGSWLTVV.

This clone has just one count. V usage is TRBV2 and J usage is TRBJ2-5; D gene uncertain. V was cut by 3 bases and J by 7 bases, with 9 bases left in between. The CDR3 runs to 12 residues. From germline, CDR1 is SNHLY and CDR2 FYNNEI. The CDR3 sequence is CASSDGSGTQYF. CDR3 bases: TGTGCCAGCAGTGACGGATCGGGGACCCAGTACTTC.